The source of this T cell receptor (beta chain) is a study of shared clonotypes between healthy human individuals. A word on this clone: Antigen unknown.

The CDR3 has 15 residues. With V trimmed by 4 bases and J by 7 bases, 5 bases remained unmatched. The germline V gene has CDR1 SGHRS and CDR2 YFSETQ. The study, taken as a whole, reports: A reduction in generation probabilities was seen for non-shared clonotypes relative to those shared by all four donors. Clonotypes that were shared across four donors made up 4.5% to 5% of naive CD4 clonotypes.

Over several immunoSEQ plates, each subset's genomic DNA was distributed in even portions. Some clones are missing from TCRdb's copy, which holds only in-frame ones; the method was immunoSEQ multiplex PCR. The data contain roughly 2.5 million clones, more than 80% of them seen just once; the ten biggest clones take up 0.11% to 0.15%. Naive CD4+ cells were CD45RA-selected; the remaining cells were memory. The sample taken for sequencing was naive CD4+ T cells sorted from blood. Subset described: CD45RA+ positively selected. The chain has TRBV5-1 and TRBJ1-4, with 12 bases aligning to TRBD1. This TCR came from a man aged 18 to 29 in good health. The CDR3 sequence is CASSPGTGGGEKLFF. CDR3 sequence (DNA): TGCGCCAGCAGCCCCGGGACAGGGGGCGGTGAAAAACTGTTTTTT. Full variable domain (outside the CDR3, taken from reference TRBV5-1 and TRBJ1-4): KAGVTQTPRYLIKTRGQQVTLSCSPISGHRSVSWYQQTPGQGLQFLFEYFSETQRNKGNFPGRFSGRQFSNSRSEMNVSTLELGDSALYLCASSPGTGGGEKLFFGSGTQLSVL.